This TCR beta chain was captured by sequencing in a study of blood T cell repertoires in COVID-19. Across the study: COVID-19 samples from acute and convalescent phases originated in the United States, Italy and Spain.

Residents of approximately 25 US areas, aged roughly 18 to 89 years, made up the participants. Self-reported history from a screening survey and questionnaire set each donor's cohort. All exposed participants met a person with COVID-19 within 2 weeks before entering the study. J lost 4 bases, V lost 9 bases, and 12 bases had no gene match. This CDR3 has 15 amino acids. Germline CDR1 MDHEN, CDR2 SYDVKM. Clones were sequenced by immunoSEQ multiplex PCR, and TCRdb holds only the in-frame ones, with some missing. The table includes 250,000 or so clones, approximately 88% detected once. This clone was counted a few times.

V usage is TRBV28 and J usage is TRBJ2-4; 7 bases line up with TRBD1. Source material: PBMCs or T cells enriched from blood (not recorded which). The sequence came from a woman aged 40 to 50 who had been exposed to COVID-19. This chain's CDR3 is CASLGQGDVKNIQYF. The CDR3 DNA reads as TGTGCCAGTCTGGGCCAGGGGGACGTGAAAAACATTCAGTACTTC.